This record covers a single T cell receptor (beta chain). What it recognizes is unknown. This sample is drawn from a study of OX40 agonist ivuxolimab in advanced cancers. Study overall: Of the patients, three showed partial responses, one with hepatocellular carcinoma and two with cutaneous melanoma. Overall study findings and caveats: On average, CD8+ T cells had more expanded clones than CD4+. By week 6 at 0.1 to 3.0 mg/kg, blood CD4+ and CD8+ T cells had expanded clonally.

This CDR3 spans 17 amino acids. CDR1 is SGHTS, CDR2 YDEGEE, per germline. V lost 2 bases and J lost 1, with 13 bases in between. Sequenced by immunoSEQ multiplex PCR; TCRdb stores in-frame clones only, minus some. The sample carries some 100,000 clones, 80% to 90% recorded once. This sequence was found in an adult with an advanced solid tumor such as melanoma, head and neck, liver or kidney cancer. V usage is TRBV5-8 and J usage is TRBJ2-6, with D possibly being TRBD1 or TRBD2 (6 bases each). The material sequenced was CD4+ or CD8+ T cells sorted from blood, taken in a trial of the OX40 agonist ivuxolimab. Here the CDR3 reads CASSFGPGASGANVLTF. CDR3 nucleotides: TGTGCCAGCAGCTTTGGGCCGGGGGCTTCTGGGGCCAACGTCCTGACTTTC.